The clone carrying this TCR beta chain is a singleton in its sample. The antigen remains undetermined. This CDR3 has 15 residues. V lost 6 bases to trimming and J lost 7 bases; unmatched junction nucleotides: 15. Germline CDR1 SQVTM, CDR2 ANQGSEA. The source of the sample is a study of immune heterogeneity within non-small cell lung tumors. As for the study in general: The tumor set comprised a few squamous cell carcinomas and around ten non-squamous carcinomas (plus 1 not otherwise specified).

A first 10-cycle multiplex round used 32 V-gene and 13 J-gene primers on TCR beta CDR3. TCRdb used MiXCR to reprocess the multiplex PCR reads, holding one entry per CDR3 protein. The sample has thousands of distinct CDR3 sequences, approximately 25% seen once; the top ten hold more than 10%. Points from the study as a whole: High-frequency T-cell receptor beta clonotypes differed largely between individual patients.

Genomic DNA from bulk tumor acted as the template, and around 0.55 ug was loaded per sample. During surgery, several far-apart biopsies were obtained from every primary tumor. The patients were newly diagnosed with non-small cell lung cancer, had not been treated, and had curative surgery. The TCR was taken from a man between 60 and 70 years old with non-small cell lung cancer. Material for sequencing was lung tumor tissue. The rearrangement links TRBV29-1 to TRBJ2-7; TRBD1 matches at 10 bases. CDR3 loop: CSVRGVGGQGREQYF. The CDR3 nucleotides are TGCAGCGTACGCGGGGTAGGGGGACAGGGGAGGGAGCAGTACTTC.